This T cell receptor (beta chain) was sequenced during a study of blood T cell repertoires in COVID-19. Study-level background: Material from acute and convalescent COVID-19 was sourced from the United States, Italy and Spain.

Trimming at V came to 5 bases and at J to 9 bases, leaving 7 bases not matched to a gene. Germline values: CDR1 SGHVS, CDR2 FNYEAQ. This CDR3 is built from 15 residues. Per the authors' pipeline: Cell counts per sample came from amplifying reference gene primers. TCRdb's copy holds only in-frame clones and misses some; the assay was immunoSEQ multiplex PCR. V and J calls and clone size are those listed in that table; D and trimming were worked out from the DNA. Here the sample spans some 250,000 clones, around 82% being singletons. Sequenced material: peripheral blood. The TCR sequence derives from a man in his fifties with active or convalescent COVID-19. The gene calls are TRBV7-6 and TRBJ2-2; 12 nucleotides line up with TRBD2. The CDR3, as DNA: TGTGCCAGCAGCGCCTCTAGCGGGGGGGCGCGGGAGCTGTTTTTT. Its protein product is CASSASSGGARELFF.